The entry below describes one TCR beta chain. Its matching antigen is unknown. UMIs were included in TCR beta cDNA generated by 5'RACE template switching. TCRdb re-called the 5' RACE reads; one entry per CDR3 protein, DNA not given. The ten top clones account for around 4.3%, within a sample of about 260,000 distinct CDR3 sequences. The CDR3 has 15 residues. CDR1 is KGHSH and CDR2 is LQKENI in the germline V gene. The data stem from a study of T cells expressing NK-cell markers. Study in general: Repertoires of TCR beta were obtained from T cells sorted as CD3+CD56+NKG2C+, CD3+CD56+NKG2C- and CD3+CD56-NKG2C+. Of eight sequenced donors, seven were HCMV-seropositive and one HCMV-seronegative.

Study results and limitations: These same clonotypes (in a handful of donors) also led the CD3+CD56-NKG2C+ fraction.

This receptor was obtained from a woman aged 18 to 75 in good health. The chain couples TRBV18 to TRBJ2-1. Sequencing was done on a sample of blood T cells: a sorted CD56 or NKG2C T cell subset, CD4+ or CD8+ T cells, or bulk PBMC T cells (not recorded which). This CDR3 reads CASSQAAFSYNEQFF.